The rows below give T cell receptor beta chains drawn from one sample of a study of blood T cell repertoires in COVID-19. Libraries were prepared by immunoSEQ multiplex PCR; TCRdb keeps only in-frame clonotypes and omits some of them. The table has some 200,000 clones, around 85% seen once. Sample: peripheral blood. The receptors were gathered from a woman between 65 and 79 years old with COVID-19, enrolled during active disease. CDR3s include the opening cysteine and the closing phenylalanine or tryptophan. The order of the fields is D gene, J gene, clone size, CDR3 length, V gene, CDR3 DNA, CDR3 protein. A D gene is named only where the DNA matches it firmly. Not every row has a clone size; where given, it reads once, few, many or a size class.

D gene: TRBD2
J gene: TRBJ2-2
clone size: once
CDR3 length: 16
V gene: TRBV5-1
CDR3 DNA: TGCGCCAGCAGCTCATTACTAGCGGGAGCGGCCGGGGAGCTGTTTTTT
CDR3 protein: CASSSLLAGAAGELFF

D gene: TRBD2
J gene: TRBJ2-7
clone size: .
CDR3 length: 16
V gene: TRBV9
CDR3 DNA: TGTGCCAGCAGCGTAGGGCAGGCGGGAGGCTGGGACGAGCAGTACTTC
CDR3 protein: CASSVGQAGGWDEQYF

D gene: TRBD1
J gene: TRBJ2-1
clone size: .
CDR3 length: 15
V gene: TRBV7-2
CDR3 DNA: TGTGCCAGCAGCTTAGAGGGACAGGGGTTCAATGAGCAGTTCTTC
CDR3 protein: CASSLEGQGFNEQFF

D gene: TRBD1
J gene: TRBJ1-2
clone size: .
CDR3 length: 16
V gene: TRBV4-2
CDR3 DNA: TGTGCCAGCAGCCAAGGACCGGGACAGGGGCCGTATGGCTACACCTTC
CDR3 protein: CASSQGPGQGPYGYTF

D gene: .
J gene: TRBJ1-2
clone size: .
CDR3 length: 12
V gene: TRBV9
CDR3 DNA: TGTGCCAGCAGCGTAGTGGCGGGTGGCTACACCTTC
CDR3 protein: CASSVVAGGYTF

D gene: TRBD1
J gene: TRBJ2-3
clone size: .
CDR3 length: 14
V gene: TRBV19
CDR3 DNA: TGTGCCAGTAGCTCGACAGGGTCTACAGATACGCAGTATTTT
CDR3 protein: CASSSTGSTDTQYF

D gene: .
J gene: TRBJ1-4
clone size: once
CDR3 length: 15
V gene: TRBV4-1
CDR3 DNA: TGCGCCAGCAGCCAAGTAGGACAGAGGGATGAAAAACTGTTTTTT
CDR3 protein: CASSQVGQRDEKLFF

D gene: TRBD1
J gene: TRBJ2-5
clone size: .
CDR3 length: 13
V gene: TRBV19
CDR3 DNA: TGTGCCAGTAGTATAACAGGGGGAGAGACCCAGTACTTC
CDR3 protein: CASSITGGETQYF

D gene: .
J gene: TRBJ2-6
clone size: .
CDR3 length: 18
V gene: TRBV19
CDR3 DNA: TGTGCCAGTAGTATAAGCTCGGGGATGGGCTCTGGGGCCAACGTCCTGACTTTC
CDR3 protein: CASSISSGMGSGANVLTF

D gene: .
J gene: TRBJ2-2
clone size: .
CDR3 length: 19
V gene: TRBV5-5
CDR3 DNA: TGTGCCAGCACCGGCCTTGTGGGGGTCCACCCTAGGGGGACCGGGGAGCTGTTTTTT
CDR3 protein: CASTGLVGVHPRGTGELFF

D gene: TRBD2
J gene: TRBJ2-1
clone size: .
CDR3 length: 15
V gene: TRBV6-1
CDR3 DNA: TGTGCCAGCAGTGAATGGGGGGGAGGTTACAATGAGCAGTTCTTC
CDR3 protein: CASSEWGGGYNEQFF

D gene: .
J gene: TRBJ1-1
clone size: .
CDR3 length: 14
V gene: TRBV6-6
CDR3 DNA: TGTGCCAGCAGCTTAGAACGCGTGAACACTGAAGCTTTCTTT
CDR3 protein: CASSLERVNTEAFF

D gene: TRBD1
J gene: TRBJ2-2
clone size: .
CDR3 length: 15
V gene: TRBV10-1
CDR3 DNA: TGCGCCAGCAGTAAACAGGGGCGGGACACCGGGGAGCTGTTTTTT
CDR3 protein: CASSKQGRDTGELFF

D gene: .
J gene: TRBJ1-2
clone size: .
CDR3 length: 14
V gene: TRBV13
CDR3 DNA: TGTGCCAGCAGCGTATCAATCCAGGGCTATGGCTACACCTTC
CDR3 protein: CASSVSIQGYGYTF

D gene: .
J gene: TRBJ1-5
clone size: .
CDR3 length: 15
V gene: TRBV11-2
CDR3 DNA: TGTGCCAGCAGCCCATCGGGGAATAGCAATCAGCCCCAGCATTTT
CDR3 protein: CASSPSGNSNQPQHF

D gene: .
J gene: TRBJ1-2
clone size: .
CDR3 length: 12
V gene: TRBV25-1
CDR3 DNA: TGTGCCAGCAGTGGGTCGGGCTATGGCTACACCTTC
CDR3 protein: CASSGSGYGYTF

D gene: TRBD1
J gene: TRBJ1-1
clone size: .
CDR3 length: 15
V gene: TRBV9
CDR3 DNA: TGTGCCAGCAGCGTGACAGGGGGCACGGGCACTGAAGCTTTCTTT
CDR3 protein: CASSVTGGTGTEAFF

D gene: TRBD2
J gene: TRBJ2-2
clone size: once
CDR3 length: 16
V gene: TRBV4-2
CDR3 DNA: TGTGCCAGCAGCCTCTACTCTAGCGGGAGGACCGGGGAGCTGTTTTTT
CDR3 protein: CASSLYSSGRTGELFF